A selection of T cell receptor beta chains follows, all from one sample in a study of T cells in localized non-small cell lung cancer. Assay: immunoSEQ multiplex PCR; the TCRdb copy retains only in-frame clones and omits some. The sample lists 7,500 to 8,500 clones, approximately 59% occurring once. The starting material was lymph node tissue, obtained before any cancer treatment. Receptors originate from a male donor at least 60 years old with stage I squamous cell lung carcinoma. CDR3s include the opening cysteine and the closing phenylalanine or tryptophan. The D gene is left open where the match is weak. Size values are once, few and many counts, or a class for expanded clones, and some rows have none.

.	TRBV6-7	TRBD2	TRBJ2-1	CASSSSGSSYNEQFF	TGTGCCAGCAGTTCAAGCGGGAGCTCCTACAATGAGCAGTTCTTC
.	TRBV19	.	TRBJ1-1	CASKGQINSPTEAFF	TGTGCCAGTAAAGGACAGATCAACTCCCCCACTGAAGCTTTCTTT
.	TRBV6-7	.	TRBJ1-1	CASSAGTEAFF	TGTGCCAGCAGTGCGGGTACTGAAGCTTTCTTT
.	TRBV19	.	TRBJ1-1	CASSIDLGWTEAFF	TGTGCCAGTAGTATAGATCTAGGTTGGACTGAAGCTTTCTTT
few	TRBV9	.	TRBJ1-5	CASSDPRSNQPQHF	TGTGCCAGCAGTGACCCACGGAGCAATCAGCCCCAGCATTTT
.	TRBV6-8	TRBD2	TRBJ2-2	CASSRLGSAGTSGELFF	TGTGCCAGCAGTCGCTTGGGGTCAGCGGGAACGTCCGGGGAGCTGTTTTTT
.	TRBV11-1	.	TRBJ1-1	CASSLMGITSEAFF	TGTGCCAGCAGCTTAATGGGCATAACATCCGAAGCTTTCTTT
.	TRBV30	TRBD2	TRBJ2-3	CAWSVASGNSDTQYF	TGTGCCTGGAGTGTAGCTAGCGGGAACTCAGATACGCAGTATTTT
.	TRBV6-8	.	TRBJ2-7	CASSRASSYEQYF	TGTGCCAGCAGTCGGGCATCCTCCTACGAGCAGTACTTC
.	TRBV30	.	TRBJ1-1	CAWSVQVETEAFF	TGTGCCTGGAGTGTACAGGTCGAGACTGAAGCTTTCTTT
.	TRBV6-8	.	TRBJ1-1	CASQRRGGANTEAFF	TGTGCCAGCCAAAGACGGGGGGGCGCAAACACTGAAGCTTTCTTT
once	TRBV5-1	TRBD2	TRBJ2-7	CASSPQGAGDPLGYEQYF	TGCGCCAGCAGCCCCCAGGGAGCGGGAGATCCCTTGGGCTACGAGCAGTACTTC
few	TRBV6-7	.	TRBJ2-5	CASSEGVRGSQETQYF	TGTGCCAGCAGTGAAGGGGTTAGGGGATCCCAAGAGACCCAGTACTTC
.	TRBV15	TRBD1	TRBJ2-2	CATSRAVGTVNTGELFF	TGTGCCACCAGCAGAGCGGTCGGGACAGTGAACACCGGGGAGCTGTTTTTT
.	TRBV9	TRBD2	TRBJ2-2	CASSSLTSPTGELFF	TGTGCCAGCAGCAGCTTGACTAGCCCCACCGGGGAGCTGTTTTTT
.	TRBV30	.	TRBJ2-7	CAWSETGYEQYF	TGTGCCTGGAGTGAAACAGGATACGAGCAGTACTTC
medium-sized	TRBV18	.	TRBJ1-1	CASSPPLGDMNTEAFF	TGTGCCAGCTCACCACCCCTTGGGGATATGAACACTGAAGCTTTCTTT
.	TRBV14	.	TRBJ2-3	CASSQDLQGSFTDTQYF	TGTGCCAGCAGCCAAGATTTACAGGGTTCATTCACAGATACGCAGTATTTT
.	TRBV12-5	TRBD2	TRBJ2-7	CASVALAGGLDEQYF	TGTGCTAGTGTTGCATTAGCGGGAGGATTAGATGAGCAGTACTTC
.	TRBV6-8	.	TRBJ1-5	CAISAQWEGSEQPQHF	TGTGCCATCAGTGCCCAGTGGGAGGGATCCGAACAGCCCCAGCATTTT
.	TRBV28	TRBD2	TRBJ2-6	CASRPPSGRAGSGANVLTF	TGTGCCAGCAGACCCCCTAGCGGGAGGGCCGGCTCTGGGGCCAACGTCCTGACTTTC
.	TRBV19	.	TRBJ2-1	CALPGRDHEQFF	TGTGCCCTACCAGGCAGAGACCATGAGCAGTTCTTC
.	TRBV6-8	TRBD1	TRBJ1-2	CASSYSGQGSYGYTF	TGTGCCAGCAGTTACAGTGGACAGGGATCCTATGGCTACACCTTC
.	TRBV18	TRBD2	TRBJ2-1	CASSPPGLAGGLRYNEQFF	TGTGCCAGCTCACCCCCGGGACTAGCGGGAGGGCTACGCTACAATGAGCAGTTCTTC
.	TRBV19	.	TRBJ1-1	CASSHRPSTGTEAFF	TGTGCCAGTAGTCATAGACCATCCACGGGCACTGAAGCTTTCTTT
.	TRBV18	.	TRBJ2-6	CASPREPGANVLTF	TGTGCCAGCCCTCGCGAACCCGGGGCCAACGTCCTGACTTTC
.	TRBV6-7	TRBD2	TRBJ2-1	CASSYRTTSGRSNEQFF	TGTGCCAGCAGTTACCGAACGACTAGCGGGAGAAGCAATGAGCAGTTCTTC
.	TRBV11-3	TRBD1	TRBJ1-1	CASSWGQGGTEAFF	TGTGCCAGCAGCTGGGGACAGGGGGGAACTGAAGCTTTCTTT
.	TRBV11-3	.	TRBJ2-6	CASSPSSRRSGANVLTF	TGTGCCAGCAGCCCGTCCTCGCGGCGCTCTGGGGCCAACGTCCTGACTTTC
.	TRBV9	.	TRBJ1-1	CASSVAPTLNTEAFF	TGTGCCAGCAGCGTAGCCCCGACTCTGAACACTGAAGCTTTCTTT
.	TRBV28	TRBD2	TRBJ2-1	CASRPSGSSYNEQFF	TGTGCCAGCAGGCCTAGCGGGAGCTCCTACAATGAGCAGTTCTTC
.	TRBV19	TRBD1	TRBJ2-5	CASSVTGGETQYF	TGTGCCAGTAGCGTAACAGGGGGGGAGACCCAGTACTTC
few	TRBV9	.	TRBJ1-4	CASSVGVEGEKLFF	TGTGCCAGCAGCGTAGGGGTTGAGGGTGAAAAATTGTTTTTT
.	TRBV6-8	TRBD2	TRBJ2-5	CASSWRLAGQETQYF	TGTGCCAGCAGTTGGAGACTAGCGGGACAAGAGACCCAGTACTTC
.	TRBV6-8	TRBD1	TRBJ1-1	CASSRRDREAFF	TGTGCCAGCAGCCGCCGGGACAGAGAAGCTTTCTTT
.	TRBV18	TRBD2	TRBJ2-7	CASSKSGGRNYEQYF	TGTGCCAGCTCCAAAAGCGGGGGCAGGAACTACGAGCAGTACTTC
.	TRBV29-1	.	TRBJ1-2	CSVVVGSGYGYTF	TGCAGCGTTGTGGTGGGCTCGGGCTATGGCTACACCTTC
.	TRBV15	.	TRBJ2-1	CATSRDPRGVHNEQFF	TGTGCCACCAGCAGAGACCCGAGGGGGGTTCACAATGAGCAGTTCTTC
few	TRBV1	.	TRBJ2-3	CASRRDSSTDTQYF	TGCGCCAGCAGAAGGGACAGTTCCACAGATACGCAGTATTTT
.	TRBV15	.	TRBJ2-1	CATSRGDRNNEQFF	TGTGCCACCAGCAGAGGTGACCGCAACAATGAGCAGTTCTTC
.	TRBV27	TRBD2	TRBJ2-1	CASSLRLTTSGAYNEQFF	TGTGCCAGCAGTCTTAGACTAACGACTAGCGGGGCTTACAATGAGCAGTTCTTC
few	TRBV6-8	.	TRBJ1-4	CASSAAVEKLFF	TGTGCCAGCAGTGCGGCAGTTGAAAAACTGTTTTTT
.	TRBV28	TRBD2	TRBJ2-5	CASSTGGSQEQYF	TGTGCCAGCAGCACCGGGGGGTCTCAAGAGCAGTACTTC
.	TRBV5-1	TRBD2	TRBJ2-3	CASSLSTSGRTDTQYF	TGCGCCAGCAGCTTGTCGACTAGCGGGAGGACAGATACGCAGTATTTT
.	TRBV29-1	.	TRBJ1-1	CSVKESRSENTKAFF	TGCAGCGTCAAGGAGAGTAGAAGCGAGAACACTAAAGCTTTCTTT
.	TRBV18	TRBD1	TRBJ2-5	CASSPVGQGETQYF	TGTGCCAGCTCACCAGTGGGACAGGGTGAGACCCAGTACTTC
.	TRBV29-1	.	TRBJ2-1	CSVEPDRYNEQFF	TGCAGCGTTGAGCCGGACCGATACAATGAGCAGTTCTTC
few	TRBV11-3	TRBD1	TRBJ1-1	CASSLESTGETEAFF	TGTGCCAGCAGCTTAGAAAGTACAGGGGAAACTGAAGCTTTCTTT
few	TRBV10-3	.	TRBJ1-2	CASSQGNYGYTF	TGTGCCAGCTCGCAGGGCAACTATGGCTACACCTTC
.	TRBV27	TRBD2	TRBJ2-1	CASKGSGRSEQFF	TGTGCCAGCAAGGGTAGCGGGAGGAGTGAGCAGTTCTTC
few	TRBV6-8	.	TRBJ2-1	CASSAWGVGEQFF	TGTGCCAGCAGTGCGTGGGGGGTCGGTGAGCAGTTCTTC
.	TRBV28	TRBD1	TRBJ2-7	CASSPRGTANVGEQYF	TGTGCCAGCAGCCCCCGAGGGACAGCGAATGTAGGGGAGCAGTACTTC
few	TRBV11-1	.	TRBJ2-2	CASSVILNTGELFF	TGTGCCAGCAGTGTGATATTGAACACCGGGGAGCTGTTTTTT